Listed here is a single T cell receptor beta chain. Via MiXCR, TCRdb re-called the 5' RACE reads, giving one row per CDR3 protein. The sample includes 65,000 to 95,000 distinct CDR3 sequences, roughly 5% of them seen just once. The sample originates from a study of T cells of healthy individuals. Germline V gene sequence: CDR1 MDHEN, CDR2 SYDVKM. The CDR3 has 14 amino acids. The junction had 4 bases not matched to a gene; V was cut back by 2 bases and J by 7 bases. The chain has TRBV28 and TRBJ2-2; TRBD2 matches 7 bases. The origin of this receptor is a female donor in good health. The CDR3 region is CASSLTGRIGELFF. DNA of the CDR3: TGTGCCAGCAGTTTAACCGGGAGGATCGGGGAGCTGTTTTTT.